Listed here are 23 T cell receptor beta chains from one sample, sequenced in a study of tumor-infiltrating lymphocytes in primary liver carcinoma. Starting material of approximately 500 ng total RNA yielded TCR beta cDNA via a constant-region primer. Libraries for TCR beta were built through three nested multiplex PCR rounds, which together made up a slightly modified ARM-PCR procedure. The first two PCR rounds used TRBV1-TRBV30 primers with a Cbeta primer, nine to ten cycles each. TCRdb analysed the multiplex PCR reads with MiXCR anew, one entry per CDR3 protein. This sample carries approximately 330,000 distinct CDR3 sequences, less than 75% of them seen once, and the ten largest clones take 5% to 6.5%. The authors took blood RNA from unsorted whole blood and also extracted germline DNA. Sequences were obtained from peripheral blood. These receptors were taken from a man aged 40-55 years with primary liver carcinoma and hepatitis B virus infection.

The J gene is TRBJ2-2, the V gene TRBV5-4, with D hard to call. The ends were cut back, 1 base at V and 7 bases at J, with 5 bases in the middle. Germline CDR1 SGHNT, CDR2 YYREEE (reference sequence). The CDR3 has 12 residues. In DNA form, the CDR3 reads TGTGCCAGCAGCTTGCAGAACGGGGAGCTGTTTTTT. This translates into CASSLQNGELFF.

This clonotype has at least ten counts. The CDR3 protein is CASSYNQPTNEKLFF. In nucleotides, the CDR3 is TGTGCCAGCAGTTATAATCAGCCAACTAATGAAAAACTGTTTTTT. The chain carries TRBV6-5 and TRBJ1-4; D is unclear. The CDR3 covers 15 residues. CDR1 and CDR2 (germline): MNHEY, SVGAGI. Trimming cost V 3 bases and J 0 bases, with 8 bases left between them.

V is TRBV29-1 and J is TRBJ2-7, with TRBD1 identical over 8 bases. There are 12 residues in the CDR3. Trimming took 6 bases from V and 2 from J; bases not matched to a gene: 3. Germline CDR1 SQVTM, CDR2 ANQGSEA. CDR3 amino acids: CSVLTGAYEQYF. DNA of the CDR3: TGCAGCGTGCTGACAGGGGCCTACGAGCAGTACTTC.

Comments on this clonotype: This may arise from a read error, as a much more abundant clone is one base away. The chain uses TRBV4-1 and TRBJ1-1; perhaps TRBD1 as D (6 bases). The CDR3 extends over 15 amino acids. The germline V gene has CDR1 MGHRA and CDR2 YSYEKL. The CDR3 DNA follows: TGCGCCAGCAGCCAAGCGGGGAGGGGGGGCACTGAAGCTTTGTTT. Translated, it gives CASSQAGRGGTEALF.

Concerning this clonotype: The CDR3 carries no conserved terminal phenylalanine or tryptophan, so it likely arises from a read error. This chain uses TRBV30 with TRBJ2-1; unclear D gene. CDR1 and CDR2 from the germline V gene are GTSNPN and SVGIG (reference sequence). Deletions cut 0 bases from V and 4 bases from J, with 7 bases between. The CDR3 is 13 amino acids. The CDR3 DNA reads TGTGCCTGGAGTGTATCCACATACAATGAGCAGTTCCTC. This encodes CAWSVSTYNEQFL.

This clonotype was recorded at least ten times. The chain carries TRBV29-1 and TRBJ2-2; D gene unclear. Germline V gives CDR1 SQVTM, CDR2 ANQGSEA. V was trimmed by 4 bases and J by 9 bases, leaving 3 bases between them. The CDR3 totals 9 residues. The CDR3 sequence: CSVGRELFF. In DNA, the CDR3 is TGCAGCGTTGGAAGGGAGCTGTTTTTT.

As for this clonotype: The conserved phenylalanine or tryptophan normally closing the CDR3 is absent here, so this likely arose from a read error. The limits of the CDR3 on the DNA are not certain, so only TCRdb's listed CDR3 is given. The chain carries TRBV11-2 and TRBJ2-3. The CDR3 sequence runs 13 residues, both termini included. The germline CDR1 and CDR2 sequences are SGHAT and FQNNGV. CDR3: CASSLEDPSTQYS.

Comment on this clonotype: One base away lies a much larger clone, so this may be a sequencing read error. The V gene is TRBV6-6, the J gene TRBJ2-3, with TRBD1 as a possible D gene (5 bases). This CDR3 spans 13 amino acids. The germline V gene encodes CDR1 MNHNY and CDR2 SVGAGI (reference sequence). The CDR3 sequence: CATRRQSTDAQYF. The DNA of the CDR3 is TGTGCCACTCGAAGACAGAGCACAGATGCGCAGTATTTT.

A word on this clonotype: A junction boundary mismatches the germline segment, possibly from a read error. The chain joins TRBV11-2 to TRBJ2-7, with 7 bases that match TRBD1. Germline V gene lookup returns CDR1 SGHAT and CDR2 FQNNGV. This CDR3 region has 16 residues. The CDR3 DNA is TGTGCCAGCAGCTTTTTTGGCTTAAGGGACAGCTACGAGCAGTACTTT. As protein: CASSFFGLRDSYEQYF. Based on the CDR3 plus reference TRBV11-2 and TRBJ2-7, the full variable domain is EAGVAQSPRYKIIEKRQSVAFWCNPISGHATLYWYQQILGQGPKLLIQFQNNGVVDDSQLPKDRFSAERLKGVDSTLKIQPAKLEDSAVYLCASSFFGLRDSYEQYFGPGTRLTVT.

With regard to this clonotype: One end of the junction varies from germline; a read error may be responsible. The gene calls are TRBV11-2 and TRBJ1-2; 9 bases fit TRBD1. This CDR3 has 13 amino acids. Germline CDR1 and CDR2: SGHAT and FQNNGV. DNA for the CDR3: TGTGCCAGCAGGTGGACAGGGGACTATGGTTACACCTTC. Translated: CASRWTGDYGYTF.

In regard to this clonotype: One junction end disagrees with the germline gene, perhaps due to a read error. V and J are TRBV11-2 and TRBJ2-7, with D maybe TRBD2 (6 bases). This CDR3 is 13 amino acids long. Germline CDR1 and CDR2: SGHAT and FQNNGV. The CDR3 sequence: CASSFTEGYERYF. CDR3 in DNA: TGTGCCAGTAGCTTCACGGAGGGGTACGAGCGTTACTTC.

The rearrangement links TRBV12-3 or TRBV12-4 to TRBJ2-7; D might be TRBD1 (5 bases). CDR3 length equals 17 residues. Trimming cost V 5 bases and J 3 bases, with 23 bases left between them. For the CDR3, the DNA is TGTGCCAGCAGTACCGTGACAGCAAGTTTTAATCTCTACGAGCAGTACTTC. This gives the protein CASSTVTASFNLYEQYF.

The CDR3 nucleotides are TGTGCCACCAGTGATCCTCTGCACCCTCGAGAGACCCAGTACTTC. This gives the protein CATSDPLHPRETQYF. The chain has TRBV24-1 and TRBJ2-5; no firm D call. CDR1 is KGHDR and CDR2 is SFDVKD in the germline V gene. Trimming took 3 bases from V and 4 from J, leaving 14 bases between them. This CDR3 is built from 15 residues.

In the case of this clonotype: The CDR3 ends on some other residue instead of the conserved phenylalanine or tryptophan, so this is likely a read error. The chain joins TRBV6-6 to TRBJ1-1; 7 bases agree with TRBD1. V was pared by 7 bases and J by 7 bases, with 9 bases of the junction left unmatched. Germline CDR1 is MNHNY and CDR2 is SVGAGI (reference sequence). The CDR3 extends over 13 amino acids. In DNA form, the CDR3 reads TGTGCCAGCACCCCTAGGACAGGAGGTGAAGCTTTCCTT. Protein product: CASTPRTGGEAFL.

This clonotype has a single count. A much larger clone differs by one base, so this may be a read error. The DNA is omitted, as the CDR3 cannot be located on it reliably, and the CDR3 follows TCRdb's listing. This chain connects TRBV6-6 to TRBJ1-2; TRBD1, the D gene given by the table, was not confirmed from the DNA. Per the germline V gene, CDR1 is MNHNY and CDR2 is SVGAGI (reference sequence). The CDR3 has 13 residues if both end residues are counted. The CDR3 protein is CASSLDIFLRYTF.

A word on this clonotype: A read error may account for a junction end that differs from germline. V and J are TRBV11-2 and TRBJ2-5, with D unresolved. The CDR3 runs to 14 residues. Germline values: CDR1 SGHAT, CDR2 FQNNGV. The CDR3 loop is CAGSLVSIAETHYF. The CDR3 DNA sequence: TGTGCCGGCAGCCTTGTATCTATCGCAGAGACCCATTACTTC.

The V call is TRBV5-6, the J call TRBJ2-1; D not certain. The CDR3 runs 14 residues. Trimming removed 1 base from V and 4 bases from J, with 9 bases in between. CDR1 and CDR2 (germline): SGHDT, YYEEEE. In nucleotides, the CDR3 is TGTGCCAGCAGCTTGTTCGTAGGGTACAATGAGCAGTTCTTC. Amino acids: CASSLFVGYNEQFF.

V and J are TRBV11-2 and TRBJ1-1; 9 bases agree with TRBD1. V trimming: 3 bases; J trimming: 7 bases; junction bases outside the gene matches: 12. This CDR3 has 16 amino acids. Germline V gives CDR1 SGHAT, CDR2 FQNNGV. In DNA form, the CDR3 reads TGTGCCAGCAGCTTGGCCTATATGGGACAGGGCATTGAAGCTTTCTTT. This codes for CASSLAYMGQGIEAFF.

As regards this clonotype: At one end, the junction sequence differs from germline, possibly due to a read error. The CDR3 spells CASSLDGLTYKEQFF. The DNA of the CDR3 is TGTGCCAGCAGCCTAGATGGCCTTACCTACAAAGAGCAGTTCTTC. The V call is TRBV11-2, the J call TRBJ2-1; D ambiguous. Germline lookup yields CDR1 SGHAT and CDR2 FQNNGV. The CDR3 runs to 15 residues.

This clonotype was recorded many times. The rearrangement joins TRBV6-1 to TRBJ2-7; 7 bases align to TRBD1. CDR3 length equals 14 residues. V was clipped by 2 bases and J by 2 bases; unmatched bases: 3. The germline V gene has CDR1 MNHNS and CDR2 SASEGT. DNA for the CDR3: TGTGCCAGCAGTGAATGGACAGGCGCCTACGAGCAGTACTTC. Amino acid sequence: CASSEWTGAYEQYF.

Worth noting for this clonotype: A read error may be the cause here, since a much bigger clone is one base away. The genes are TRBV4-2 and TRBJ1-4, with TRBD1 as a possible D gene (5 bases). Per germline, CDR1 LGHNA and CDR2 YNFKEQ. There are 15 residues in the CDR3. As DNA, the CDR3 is TGTGCCAGCAGCCAAGCTGAGACAGTGAATGAAGAACTGTTTTTT. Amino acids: CASSQAETVNEELFF.

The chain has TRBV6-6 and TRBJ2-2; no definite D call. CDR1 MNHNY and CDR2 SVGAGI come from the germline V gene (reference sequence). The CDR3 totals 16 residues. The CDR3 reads CASSWFVTWVTGELFF. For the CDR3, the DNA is TGTGCAAGCTCCTGGTTCGTGACATGGGTTACCGGGGAGCTGTTTTTT.

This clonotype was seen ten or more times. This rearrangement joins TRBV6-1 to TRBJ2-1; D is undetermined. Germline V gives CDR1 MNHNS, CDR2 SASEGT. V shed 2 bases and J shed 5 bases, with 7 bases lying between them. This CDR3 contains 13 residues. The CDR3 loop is CASSESQNNEQFF. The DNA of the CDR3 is TGTGCCAGCAGTGAAAGCCAGAACAATGAGCAGTTCTTC.